This T cell receptor beta chain was observed in a study of T cell responses to AZD1222 COVID-19 vaccine. General observations from the study: At 160-218 and 743-854, vaccine-associated CD4 TCRs were dominant, and they spanned spike. Most donors were white British, females outnumbered males, and clonal diversity was possibly underestimated. Nearly half of unique spike-specific TCRs reportedly avoided B.1.351 and B.1.1.7 mutated regions.

This clone was picked up one time. Its antigen is unknown. V lost 6 bases, J lost 2 bases, and 13 bases lay in between. Germline V gene lookup returns CDR1 MDHEN and CDR2 SYDVKM. The CDR3 covers 14 residues. Sequencing was performed with immunoSEQ multiplex PCR; in TCRdb, only in-frame clones are kept and a portion is missing. Of about 180,000 clones listed, approximately 90% were seen once; the top ten hold about 4.1%. This TCR was sampled from an adult who received the MenACWY meningococcal vaccine as a control. This chain connects TRBV28 to TRBJ2-5; D possibly corresponds to TRBD2 (5 bases). Here the sequenced sample was peripheral blood, taken 28 days after the second dose of the MenACWY control vaccine. CDR3 coding DNA: TGTGCCAGCAGCGAACGGCGGACTCAAGAGACCCAGTACTTC. Translating gives CASSERRTQETQYF.